The T cell receptor (beta chain) described here comes from a study of blood T cell repertoires in COVID-19. Across the study: Nucleic acid was either cDNA or gDNA, and it came from T cells, B-cell-depleted T cells, or PBMCs.

Germline V gene lookup returns CDR1 GTSNPN and CDR2 SVGIG (reference sequence). V was pared by 3 bases and J by 4 bases, with 5 bases of the junction left unmatched. CDR3 length equals 13 residues. Sequencing used immunoSEQ multiplex PCR; TCRdb keeps in-frame clones, though not all of them. The profile shows over 85,000 clones, around 90% of them singletons. This clonotype was obtained from a male donor with acute or convalescent COVID-19. Specimen: peripheral blood. The rearrangement links TRBV30 to TRBJ1-1; TRBD1 matches 7 bases. In DNA, the CDR3 is TGTGCCTGGAGAAAGGGGGCGACCACTGAAGCTTTCTTT. Protein sequence: CAWRKGATTEAFF.